The clone carrying this TCR beta chain was seen a single time. Its antigen is undetermined. The sample belongs to a study of shared clonotypes between healthy human individuals. At the level of the study: Samples came from a couple of female and a few male donors aged 18 to 49. Study-level findings and limits: Researchers sampled blood only, noting tissue repertoires likely differ.

V was trimmed by 0 bases and J by 7 bases, leaving 11 bases between them. This CDR3 comprises 14 residues. Germline V lookup: CDR1 SGHNT, CDR2 YYREEE (reference sequence). Repertoires were generated with immunoSEQ multiplex PCR, while TCRdb's copy carries only in-frame clones and drops some. In the table there are around 480,000 clones, 75% to 80% of which are singletons. The source material was PBMCs. The TCR sequence derives from a woman between 40 and 50 years old in good health. Some clones in this sample may be carry-over from other donors' samples. The J gene is TRBJ2-1, the V gene TRBV5-4; D may be TRBD1 (6 bases). The CDR3 loop reads CASSLARGTNEQFF. CDR3 sequence (DNA): TGTGCCAGCAGCTTGGCCAGGGGCACAAATGAGCAGTTCTTC.